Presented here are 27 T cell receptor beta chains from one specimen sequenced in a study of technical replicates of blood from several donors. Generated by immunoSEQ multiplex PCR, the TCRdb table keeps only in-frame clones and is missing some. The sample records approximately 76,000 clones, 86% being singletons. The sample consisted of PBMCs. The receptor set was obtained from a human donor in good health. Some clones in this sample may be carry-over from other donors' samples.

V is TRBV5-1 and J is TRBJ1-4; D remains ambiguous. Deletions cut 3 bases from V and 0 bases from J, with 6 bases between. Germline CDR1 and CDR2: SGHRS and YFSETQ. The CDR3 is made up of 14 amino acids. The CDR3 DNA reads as TGCGCCAGCAGCTCCACAACAACTAATGAAAAACTGTTTTTT. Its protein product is CASSSTTTNEKLFF.

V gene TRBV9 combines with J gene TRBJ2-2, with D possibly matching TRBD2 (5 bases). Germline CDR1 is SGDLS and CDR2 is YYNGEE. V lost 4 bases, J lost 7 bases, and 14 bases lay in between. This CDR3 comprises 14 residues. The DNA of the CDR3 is TGTGCCAGCAGCCACAGCCACGCGGGCGGGGAGCTGTTTTTT. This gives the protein CASSHSHAGGELFF.

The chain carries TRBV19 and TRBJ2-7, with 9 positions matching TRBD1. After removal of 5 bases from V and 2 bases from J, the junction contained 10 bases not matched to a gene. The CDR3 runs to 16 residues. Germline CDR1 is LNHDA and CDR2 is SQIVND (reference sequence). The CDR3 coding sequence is TGTGCCAGTAGTGACGAACAAGGGACAGGGCCCTACGAGCAGTACTTC. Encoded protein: CASSDEQGTGPYEQYF.

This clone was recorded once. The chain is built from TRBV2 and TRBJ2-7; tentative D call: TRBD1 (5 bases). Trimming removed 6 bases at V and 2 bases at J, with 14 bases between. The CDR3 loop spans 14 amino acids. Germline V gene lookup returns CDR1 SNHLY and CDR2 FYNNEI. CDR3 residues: CASRPQGVAYEQYF. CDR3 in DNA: TGTGCCAGCAGACCCCAGGGTGTGGCCTACGAGCAGTACTTC.

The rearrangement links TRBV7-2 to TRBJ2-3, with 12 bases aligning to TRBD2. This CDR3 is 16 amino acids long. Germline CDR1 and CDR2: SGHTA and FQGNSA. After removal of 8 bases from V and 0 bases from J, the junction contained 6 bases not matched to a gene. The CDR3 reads CASRTSGMSSTDTQYF. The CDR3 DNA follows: TGTGCCAGCCGGACTAGCGGGATGTCGAGCACAGATACGCAGTATTTT.

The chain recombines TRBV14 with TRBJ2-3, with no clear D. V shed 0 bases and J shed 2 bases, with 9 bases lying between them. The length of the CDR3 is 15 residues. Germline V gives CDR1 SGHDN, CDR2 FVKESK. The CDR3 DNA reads TGTGCCAGCAGCCAAGATCTAAGTACCACAGATACGCAGTATTTT. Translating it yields CASSQDLSTTDTQYF.

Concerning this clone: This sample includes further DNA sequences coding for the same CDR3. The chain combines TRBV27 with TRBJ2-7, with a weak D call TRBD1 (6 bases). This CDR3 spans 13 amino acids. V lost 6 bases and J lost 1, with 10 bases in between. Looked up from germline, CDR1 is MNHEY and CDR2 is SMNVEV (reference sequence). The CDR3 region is CASSLQGSYEQYF. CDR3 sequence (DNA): TGTGCCAGCAGCCTCCAGGGGTCCTACGAGCAGTACTTC.

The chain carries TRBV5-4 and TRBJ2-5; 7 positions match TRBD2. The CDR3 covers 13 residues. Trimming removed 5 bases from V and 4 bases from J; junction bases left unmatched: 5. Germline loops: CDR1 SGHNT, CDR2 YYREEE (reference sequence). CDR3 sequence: CASSPGRGETQYF. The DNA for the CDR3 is TGTGCCAGCAGTCCGGGGAGGGGAGAGACCCAGTACTTC.

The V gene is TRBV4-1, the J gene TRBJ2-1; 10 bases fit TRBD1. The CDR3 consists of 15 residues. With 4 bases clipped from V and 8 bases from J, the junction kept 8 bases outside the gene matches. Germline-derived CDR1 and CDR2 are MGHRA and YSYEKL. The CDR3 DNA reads TGCGCCAGCAGCCCGAACCATGACAGGGGGCATGAGCAGTTCTTC. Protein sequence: CASSPNHDRGHEQFF.

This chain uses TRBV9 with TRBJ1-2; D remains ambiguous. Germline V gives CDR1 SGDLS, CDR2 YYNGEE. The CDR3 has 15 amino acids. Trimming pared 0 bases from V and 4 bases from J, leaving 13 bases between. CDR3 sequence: CASSVASHGVYGYTF. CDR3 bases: TGTGCCAGCAGCGTAGCCAGCCACGGGGTCTATGGCTACACCTTC.

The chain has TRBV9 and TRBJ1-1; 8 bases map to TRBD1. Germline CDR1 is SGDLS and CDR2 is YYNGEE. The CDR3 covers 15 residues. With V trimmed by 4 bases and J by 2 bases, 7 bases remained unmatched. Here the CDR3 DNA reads TGTGCCAGCAGCCCCCGGACAGGGACTAACACTGAAGCTTTCTTT. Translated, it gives CASSPRTGTNTEAFF.

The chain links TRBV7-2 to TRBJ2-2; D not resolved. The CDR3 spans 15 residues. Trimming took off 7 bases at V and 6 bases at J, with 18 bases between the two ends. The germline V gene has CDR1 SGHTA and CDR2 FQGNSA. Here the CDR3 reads CASTTARVSAGELFF. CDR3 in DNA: TGTGCCAGCACCACCGCACGGGTTTCGGCCGGGGAGCTGTTTTTT. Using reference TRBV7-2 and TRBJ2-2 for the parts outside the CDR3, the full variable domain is GAGVSQSPSNKVTEKGKDVELRCDPISGHTALYWYRQSLGQGLEFLIYFQGNSAPDKSGLPSDRFSAERTGGSVSTLTIQRTQQEDSAVYLCASTTARVSAGELFFGEGSRLTVL.

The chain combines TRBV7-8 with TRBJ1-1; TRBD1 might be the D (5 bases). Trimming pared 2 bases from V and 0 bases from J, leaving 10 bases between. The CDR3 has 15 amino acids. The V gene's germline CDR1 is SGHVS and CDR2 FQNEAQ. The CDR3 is CASSLKRQLNTEAFF. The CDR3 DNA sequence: TGTGCCAGCAGCTTAAAAAGACAGCTGAACACTGAAGCTTTCTTT. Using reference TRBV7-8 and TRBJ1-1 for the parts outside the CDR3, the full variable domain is GAGVSQSPRYKVAKRGQDVALRCDPISGHVSLFWYQQALGQGPEFLTYFQNEAQLDKSGLPSDRFFAERPEGSVSTLKIQRTQQEDSAVYLCASSLKRQLNTEAFFGQGTRLTVV.

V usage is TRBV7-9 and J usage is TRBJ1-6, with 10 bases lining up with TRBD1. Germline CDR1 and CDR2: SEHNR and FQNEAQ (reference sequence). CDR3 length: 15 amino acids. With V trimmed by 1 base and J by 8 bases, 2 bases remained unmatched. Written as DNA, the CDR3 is TGTGCCAGCAGCTTAGGGGACAGGGGATATTCACCCCTCCACTTT. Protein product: CASSLGDRGYSPLHF.

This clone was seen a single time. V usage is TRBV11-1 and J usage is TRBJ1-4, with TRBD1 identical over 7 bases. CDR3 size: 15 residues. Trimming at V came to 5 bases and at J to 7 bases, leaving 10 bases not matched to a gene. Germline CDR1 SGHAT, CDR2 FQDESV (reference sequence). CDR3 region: CASSHQEGAGEKLFF. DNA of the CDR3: TGTGCCAGCAGCCATCAGGAGGGGGCCGGTGAAAAACTGTTTTTT.

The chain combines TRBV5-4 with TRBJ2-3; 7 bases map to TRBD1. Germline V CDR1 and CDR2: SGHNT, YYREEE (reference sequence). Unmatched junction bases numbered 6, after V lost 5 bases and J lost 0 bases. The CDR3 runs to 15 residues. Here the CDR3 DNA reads TGTGCCAGCAGTACAAGACAGGGTAGCACAGATACGCAGTATTTT. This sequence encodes CASSTRQGSTDTQYF.

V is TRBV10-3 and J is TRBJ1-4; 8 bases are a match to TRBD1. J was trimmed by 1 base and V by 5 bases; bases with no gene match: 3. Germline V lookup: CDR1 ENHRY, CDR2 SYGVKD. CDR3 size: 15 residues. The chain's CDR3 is CAISPTGGTNEKLFF. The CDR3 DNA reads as TGTGCCATCAGTCCAACAGGGGGAACTAATGAAAAACTGTTTTTT.

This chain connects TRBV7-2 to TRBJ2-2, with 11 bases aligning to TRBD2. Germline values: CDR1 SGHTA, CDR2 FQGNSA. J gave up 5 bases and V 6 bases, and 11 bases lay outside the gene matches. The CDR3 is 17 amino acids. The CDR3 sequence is CASSFIRLAGKTGELFF. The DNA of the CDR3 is TGTGCCAGCAGTTTCATTCGACTAGCGGGAAAGACCGGGGAGCTGTTTTTT.

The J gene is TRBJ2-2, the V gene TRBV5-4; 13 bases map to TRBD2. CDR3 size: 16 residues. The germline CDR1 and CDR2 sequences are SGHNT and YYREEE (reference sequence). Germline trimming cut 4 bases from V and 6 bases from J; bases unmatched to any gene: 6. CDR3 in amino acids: CASSTGTSGNPGELFF. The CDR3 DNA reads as TGTGCCAGCAGCACCGGGACTAGCGGGAATCCCGGGGAGCTGTTTTTT.

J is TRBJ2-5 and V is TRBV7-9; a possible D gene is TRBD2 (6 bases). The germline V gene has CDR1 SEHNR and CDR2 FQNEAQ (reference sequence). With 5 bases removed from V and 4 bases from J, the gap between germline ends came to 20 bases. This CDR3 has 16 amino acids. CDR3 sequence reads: CASSPSSGDLRETQYF. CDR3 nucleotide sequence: TGTGCCAGCAGCCCCTCATCGGGAGACCTCCGAGAGACCCAGTACTTC.

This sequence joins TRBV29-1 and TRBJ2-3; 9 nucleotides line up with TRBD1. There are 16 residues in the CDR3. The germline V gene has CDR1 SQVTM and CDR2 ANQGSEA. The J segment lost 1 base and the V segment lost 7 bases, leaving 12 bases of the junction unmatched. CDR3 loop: CSALPGRDRGTDTQYF. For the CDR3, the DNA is TGCAGCGCTCTCCCGGGCCGGGACAGGGGCACAGATACGCAGTATTTT.

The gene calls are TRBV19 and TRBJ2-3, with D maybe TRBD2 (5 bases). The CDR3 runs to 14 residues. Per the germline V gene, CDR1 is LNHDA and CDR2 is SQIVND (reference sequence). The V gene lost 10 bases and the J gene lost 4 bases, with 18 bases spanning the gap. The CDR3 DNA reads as TGTGCCACCCCTCGGACTCCATCGGCAGATACGCAGTATTTT. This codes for CATPRTPSADTQYF. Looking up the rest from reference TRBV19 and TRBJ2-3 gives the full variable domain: DGGITQSPKYLFRKEGQNVTLSCEQNLNHDAMYWYRQDPGQGLRLIYYSQIVNDFQKGDIAEGYSVSREKKESFPLTVTSAQKNPTAFYLCATPRTPSADTQYFGPGTRLTVL.

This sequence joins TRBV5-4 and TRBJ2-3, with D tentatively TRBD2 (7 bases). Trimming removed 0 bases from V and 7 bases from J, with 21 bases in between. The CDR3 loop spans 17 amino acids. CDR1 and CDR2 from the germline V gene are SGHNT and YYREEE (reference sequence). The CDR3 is CASSLASSGGTRHTQYF. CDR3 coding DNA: TGTGCCAGCAGCTTGGCCTCATCGGGGGGCACGCGACATACGCAGTATTTT.

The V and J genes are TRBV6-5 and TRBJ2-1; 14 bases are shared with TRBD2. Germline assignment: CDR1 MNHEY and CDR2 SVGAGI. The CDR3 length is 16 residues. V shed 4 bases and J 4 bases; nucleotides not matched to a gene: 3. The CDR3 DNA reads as TGTGCCAGCAGTTCGACTAGCGGGGGGGTGTACAATGAGCAGTTCTTC. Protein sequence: CASSSTSGGVYNEQFF.

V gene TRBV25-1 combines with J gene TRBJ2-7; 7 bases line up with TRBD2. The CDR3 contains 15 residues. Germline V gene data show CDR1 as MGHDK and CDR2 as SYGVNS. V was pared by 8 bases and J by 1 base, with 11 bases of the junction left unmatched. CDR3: CASRAVGGGSYEQYF. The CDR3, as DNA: TGTGCCAGCCGAGCAGTGGGGGGGGGTTCCTACGAGCAGTACTTC.

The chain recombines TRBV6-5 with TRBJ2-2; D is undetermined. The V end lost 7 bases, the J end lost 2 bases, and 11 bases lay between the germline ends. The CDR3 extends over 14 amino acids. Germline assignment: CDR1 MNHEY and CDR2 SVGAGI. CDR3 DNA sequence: TGTGCCAGCACGGTATTTATAAACACCGGGGAGCTGTTTTTT. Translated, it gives CASTVFINTGELFF.

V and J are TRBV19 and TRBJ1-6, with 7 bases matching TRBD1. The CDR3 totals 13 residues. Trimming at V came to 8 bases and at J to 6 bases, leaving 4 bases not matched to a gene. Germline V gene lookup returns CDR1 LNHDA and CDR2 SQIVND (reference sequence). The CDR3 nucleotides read TGTGCCAGTTCCGGGACAGCTAATTCACCCCTCCACTTT. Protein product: CASSGTANSPLHF. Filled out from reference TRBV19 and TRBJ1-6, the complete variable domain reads DGGITQSPKYLFRKEGQNVTLSCEQNLNHDAMYWYRQDPGQGLRLIYYSQIVNDFQKGDIAEGYSVSREKKESFPLTVTSAQKNPTAFYLCASSGTANSPLHFGNGTRLTVT.